This T cell receptor beta chain was sequenced during a study of T cell responses to AZD1222 COVID-19 vaccine. The length of the CDR3 is 10 residues. Germline-derived CDR1 and CDR2 are SQVTM and ANQGSEA. V gave up 7 bases and J gave up 7 bases, with 10 bases separating them. TCRdb's copy holds only in-frame clones and misses some; the assay was immunoSEQ multiplex PCR. The sample yields about 100,000 clones, around nine tenths seen once. This chain uses TRBV29-1 with TRBJ1-1, with unresolved D. Here the sequenced sample was peripheral blood, taken on day 0 of AZD1222 vaccination. The TCR originated in an adult in good health. The CDR3 nucleotides read TGCAGCGCCAGCCTGATTGAAGCTTTCTTT. Amino acid sequence: CSASLIEAFF. Combining the CDR3 with reference TRBV29-1 and TRBJ1-1 gives the whole variable domain SAVISQKPSRDICQRGTSLTIQCQVDSQVTMMFWYRQQPGQSLTLIATANQGSEATYESGFVIDKFPISRPNLTFSTLTVSNMSPEDSSIYLCSASLIEAFFGQGTRLTVV.